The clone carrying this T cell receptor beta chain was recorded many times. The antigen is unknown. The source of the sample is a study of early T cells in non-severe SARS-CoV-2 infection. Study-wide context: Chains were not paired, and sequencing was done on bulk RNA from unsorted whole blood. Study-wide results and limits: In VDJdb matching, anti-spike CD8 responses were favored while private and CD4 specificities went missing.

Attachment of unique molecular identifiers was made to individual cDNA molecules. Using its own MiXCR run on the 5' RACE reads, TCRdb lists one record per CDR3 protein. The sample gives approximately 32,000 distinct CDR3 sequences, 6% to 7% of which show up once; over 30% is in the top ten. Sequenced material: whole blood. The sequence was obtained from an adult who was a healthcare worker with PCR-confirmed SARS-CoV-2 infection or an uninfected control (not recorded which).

DNA for the CDR3: TGTGCCAGCAGCTTGGCCGCGACTAGCGGGAGGGCCGTGGATACGCAGTATTTT. Translating it yields CASSLAATSGRAVDTQYF. This rearrangement joins TRBV5-6 to TRBJ2-3, with 14 bases aligning to TRBD2. V trimming: 0 bases; J trimming: 6 bases; junction bases outside the gene matches: 9. This CDR3 has 18 amino acids. Germline V lookup: CDR1 SGHDT, CDR2 YYEEEE. The full variable domain, in which reference TRBV5-6 and TRBJ2-3 provide the parts outside the CDR3, is DAGVTQSPTHLIKTRGQQVTLRCSPKSGHDTVSWYQQALGQGPQFIFQYYEEEERQRGNFPDRFSGHQFPNYSSELNVNALLLGDSALYLCASSLAATSGRAVDTQYFGPGTRLTVL.